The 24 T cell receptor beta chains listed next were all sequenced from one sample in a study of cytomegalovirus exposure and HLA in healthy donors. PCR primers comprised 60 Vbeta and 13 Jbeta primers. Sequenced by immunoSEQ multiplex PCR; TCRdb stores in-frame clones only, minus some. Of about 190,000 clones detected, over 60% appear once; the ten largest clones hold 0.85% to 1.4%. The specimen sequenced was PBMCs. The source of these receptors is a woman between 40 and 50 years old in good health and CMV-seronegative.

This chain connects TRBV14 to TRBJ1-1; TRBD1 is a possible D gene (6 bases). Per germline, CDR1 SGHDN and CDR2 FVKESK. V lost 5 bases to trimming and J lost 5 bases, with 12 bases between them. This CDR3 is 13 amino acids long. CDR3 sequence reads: CASSSQGMTEAFF. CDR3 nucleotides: TGTGCCAGCAGCTCCCAGGGGATGACTGAAGCTTTCTTT.

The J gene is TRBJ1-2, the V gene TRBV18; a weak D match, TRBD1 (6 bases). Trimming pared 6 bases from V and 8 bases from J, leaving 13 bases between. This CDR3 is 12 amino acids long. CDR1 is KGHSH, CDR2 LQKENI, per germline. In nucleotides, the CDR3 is TGTGCCAGCTCTGACAGGCTCCGCGGCTACACCTTC. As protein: CASSDRLRGYTF.

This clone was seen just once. The chain's CDR3 is CATSTIDRTYNEQFF. The DNA for the CDR3 is TGTGCCACCAGCACCATTGACAGGACCTACAATGAGCAGTTCTTC. V and J are TRBV15 and TRBJ2-1; tentative D call: TRBD1 (6 bases). In germline, CDR1 is LNHNV, CDR2 YYDKDF (reference sequence). CDR3 length: 15 residues. Trimming pared 4 bases from V and 2 bases from J, leaving 12 bases between.

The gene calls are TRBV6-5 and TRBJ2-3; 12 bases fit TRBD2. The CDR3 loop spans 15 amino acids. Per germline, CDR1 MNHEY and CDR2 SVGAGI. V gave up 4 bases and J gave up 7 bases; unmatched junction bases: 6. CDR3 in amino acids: CASSSTSGSEYTQYF. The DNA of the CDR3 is TGTGCCAGCAGTTCGACTAGCGGGAGTGAGTATACGCAGTATTTT.

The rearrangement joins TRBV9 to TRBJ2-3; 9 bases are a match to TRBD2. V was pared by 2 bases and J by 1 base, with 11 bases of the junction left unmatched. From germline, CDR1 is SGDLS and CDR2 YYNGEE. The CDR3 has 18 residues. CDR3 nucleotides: TGTGCCAGCAGCGTCTCTAGCGGGACCCTTTCGGGCACAGATACGCAGTATTTT. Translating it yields CASSVSSGTLSGTDTQYF.

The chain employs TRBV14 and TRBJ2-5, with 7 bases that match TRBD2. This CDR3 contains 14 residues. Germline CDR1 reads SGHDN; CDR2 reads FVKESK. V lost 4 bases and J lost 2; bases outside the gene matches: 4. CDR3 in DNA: TGTGCCAGCAGCCCTAGCGGAGCACAAGAGACCCAGTACTTC. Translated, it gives CASSPSGAQETQYF.

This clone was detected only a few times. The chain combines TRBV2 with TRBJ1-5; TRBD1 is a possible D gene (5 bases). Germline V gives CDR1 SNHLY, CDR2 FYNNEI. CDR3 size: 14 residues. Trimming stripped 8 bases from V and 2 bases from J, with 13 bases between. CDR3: CASAGEQGNQPQHF. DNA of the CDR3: TGTGCCAGCGCGGGGGAGCAGGGCAATCAGCCCCAGCATTTT.

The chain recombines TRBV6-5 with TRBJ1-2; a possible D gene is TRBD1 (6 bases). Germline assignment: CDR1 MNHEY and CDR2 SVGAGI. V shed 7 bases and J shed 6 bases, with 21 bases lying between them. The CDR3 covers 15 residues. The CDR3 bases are TGTGCCAGCATCGCCAGGGGTAGTTCCCCGGATGGCTACACCTTC. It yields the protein CASIARGSSPDGYTF.

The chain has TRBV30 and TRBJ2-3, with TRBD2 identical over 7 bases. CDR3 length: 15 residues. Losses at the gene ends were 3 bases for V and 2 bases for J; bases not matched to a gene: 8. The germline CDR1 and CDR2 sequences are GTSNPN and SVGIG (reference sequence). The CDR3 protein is CAWRGGEADTDTQYF. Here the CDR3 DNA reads TGTGCCTGGAGGGGGGGGGAAGCGGACACAGATACGCAGTATTTT.

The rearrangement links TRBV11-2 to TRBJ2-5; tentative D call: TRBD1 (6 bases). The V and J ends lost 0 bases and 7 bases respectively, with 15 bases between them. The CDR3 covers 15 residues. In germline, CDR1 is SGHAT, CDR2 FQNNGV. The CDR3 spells CASSLDRGSRVTQYF. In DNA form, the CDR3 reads TGTGCCAGCAGCTTAGACAGGGGATCGAGAGTGACCCAGTACTTC.

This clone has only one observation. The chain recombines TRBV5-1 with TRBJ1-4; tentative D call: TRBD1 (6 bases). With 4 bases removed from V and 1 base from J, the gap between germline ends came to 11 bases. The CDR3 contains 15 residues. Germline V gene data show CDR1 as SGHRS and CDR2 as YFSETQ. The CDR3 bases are TGCGCCAGCAGCCCCGGGACACAAACTAATGAAAAACTGTTTTTT. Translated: CASSPGTQTNEKLFF.

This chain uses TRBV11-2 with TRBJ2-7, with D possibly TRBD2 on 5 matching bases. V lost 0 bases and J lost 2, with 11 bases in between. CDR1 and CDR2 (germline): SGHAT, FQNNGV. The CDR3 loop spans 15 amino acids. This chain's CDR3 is CASSLDKRPTYEQYF. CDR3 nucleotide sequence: TGTGCCAGCAGCTTAGATAAGCGGCCAACCTACGAGCAGTACTTC.

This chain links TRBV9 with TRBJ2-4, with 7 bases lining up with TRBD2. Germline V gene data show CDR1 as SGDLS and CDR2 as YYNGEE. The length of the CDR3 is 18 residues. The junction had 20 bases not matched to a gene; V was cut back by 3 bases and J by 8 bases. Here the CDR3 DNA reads TGTGCCAGCAGCGAGGGATCGAGCGGGACGCTAAAAAATGACATTCAGTACTTC. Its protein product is CASSEGSSGTLKNDIQYF.

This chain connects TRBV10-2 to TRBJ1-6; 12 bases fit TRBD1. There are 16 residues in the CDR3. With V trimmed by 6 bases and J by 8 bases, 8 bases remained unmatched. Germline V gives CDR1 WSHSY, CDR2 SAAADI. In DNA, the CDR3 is TGCGCCAGCAGCCCGGGGACAGGGGGCGACGATTCACCCCTCCACTTT. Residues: CASSPGTGGDDSPLHF.

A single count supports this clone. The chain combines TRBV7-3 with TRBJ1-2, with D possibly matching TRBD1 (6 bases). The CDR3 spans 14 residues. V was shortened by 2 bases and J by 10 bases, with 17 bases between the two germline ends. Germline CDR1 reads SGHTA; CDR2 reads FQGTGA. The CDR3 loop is CASSLGPTGGHYTF. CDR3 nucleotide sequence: TGTGCCAGCAGCTTAGGGCCCACGGGGGGCCACTACACCTTC.

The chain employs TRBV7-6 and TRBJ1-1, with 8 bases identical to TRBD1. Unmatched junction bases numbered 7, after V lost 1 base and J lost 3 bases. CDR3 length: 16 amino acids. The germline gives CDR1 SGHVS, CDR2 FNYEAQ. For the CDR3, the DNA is TGTGCCAGCAGCTTAGAGGGCAGGGGGCTTTACACTGAAGCTTTCTTT. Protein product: CASSLEGRGLYTEAFF.

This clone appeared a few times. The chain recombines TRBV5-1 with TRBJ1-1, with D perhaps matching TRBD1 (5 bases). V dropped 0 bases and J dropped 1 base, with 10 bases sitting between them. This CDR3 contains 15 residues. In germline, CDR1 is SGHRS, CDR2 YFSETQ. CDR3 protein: CASSLAPGSNTEAFF. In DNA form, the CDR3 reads TGCGCCAGCAGCTTGGCCCCAGGGTCGAACACTGAAGCTTTCTTT.

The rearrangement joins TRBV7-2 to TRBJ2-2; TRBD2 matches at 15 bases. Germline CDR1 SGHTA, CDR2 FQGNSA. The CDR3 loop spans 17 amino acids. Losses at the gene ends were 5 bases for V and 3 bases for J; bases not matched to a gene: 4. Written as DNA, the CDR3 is TGTGCCAGCAGCCCTTGGACTAGCGGGAGGGACACCGGGGAGCTGTTTTTT. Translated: CASSPWTSGRDTGELFF.

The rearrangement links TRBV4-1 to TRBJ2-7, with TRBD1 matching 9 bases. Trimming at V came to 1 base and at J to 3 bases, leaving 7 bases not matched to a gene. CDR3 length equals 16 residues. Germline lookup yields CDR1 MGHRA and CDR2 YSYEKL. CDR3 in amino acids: CASSQVPGQGFYEQYV. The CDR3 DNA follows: TGCGCCAGCAGCCAAGTCCCGGGACAGGGTTTCTACGAGCAGTACGTC.

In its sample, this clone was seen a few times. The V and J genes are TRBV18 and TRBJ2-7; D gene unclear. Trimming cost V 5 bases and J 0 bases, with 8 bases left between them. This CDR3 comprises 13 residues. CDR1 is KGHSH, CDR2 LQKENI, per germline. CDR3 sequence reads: CASSLPGSYEQYF. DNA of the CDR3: TGTGCCAGCTCATTGCCAGGCTCCTACGAGCAGTACTTC.

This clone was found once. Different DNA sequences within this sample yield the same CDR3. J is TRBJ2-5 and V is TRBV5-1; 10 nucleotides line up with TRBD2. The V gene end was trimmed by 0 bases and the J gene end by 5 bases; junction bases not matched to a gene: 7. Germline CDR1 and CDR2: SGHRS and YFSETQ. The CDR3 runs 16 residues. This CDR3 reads CASSLDLAGGRETQYF. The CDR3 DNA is TGCGCCAGCAGCTTGGACTTAGCGGGAGGCCGGGAGACCCAGTACTTC.

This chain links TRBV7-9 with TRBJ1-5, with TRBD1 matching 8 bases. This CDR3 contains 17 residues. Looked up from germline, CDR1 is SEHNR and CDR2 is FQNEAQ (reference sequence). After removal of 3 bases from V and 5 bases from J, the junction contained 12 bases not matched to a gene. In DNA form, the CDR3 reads TGTGCCAGCAGCTTCGGACAGGGACGGGAGGAAGATCAGCCCCAGCATTTT. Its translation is CASSFGQGREEDQPQHF.

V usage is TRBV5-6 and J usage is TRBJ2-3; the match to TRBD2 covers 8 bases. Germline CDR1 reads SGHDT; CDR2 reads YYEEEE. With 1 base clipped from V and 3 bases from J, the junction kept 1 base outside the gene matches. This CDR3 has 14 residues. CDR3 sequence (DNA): TGTGCCAGCAGCTTGCCTAGCGGGACAGATACGCAGTATTTT. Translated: CASSLPSGTDTQYF.

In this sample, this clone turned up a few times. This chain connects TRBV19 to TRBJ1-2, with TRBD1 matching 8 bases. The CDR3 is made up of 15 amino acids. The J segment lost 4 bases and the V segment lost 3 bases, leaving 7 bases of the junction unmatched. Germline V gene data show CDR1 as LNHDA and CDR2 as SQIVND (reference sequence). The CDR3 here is CASSIDAGGSYGYTF. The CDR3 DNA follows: TGTGCCAGTAGTATCGATGCAGGGGGCAGCTATGGCTACACCTTC.